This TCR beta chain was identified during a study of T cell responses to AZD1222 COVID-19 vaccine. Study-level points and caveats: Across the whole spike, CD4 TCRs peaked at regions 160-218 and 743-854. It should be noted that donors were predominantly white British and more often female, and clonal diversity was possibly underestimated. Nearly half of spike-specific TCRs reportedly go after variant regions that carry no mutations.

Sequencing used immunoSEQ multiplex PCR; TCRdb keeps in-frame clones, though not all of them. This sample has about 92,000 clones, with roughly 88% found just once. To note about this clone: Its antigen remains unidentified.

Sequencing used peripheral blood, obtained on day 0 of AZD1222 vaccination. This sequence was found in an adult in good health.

The CDR3 reads CASSLDSGSSYNEQFF. The CDR3 DNA is TGTGCCAGCAGCTTAGATAGCGGGAGTTCCTACAATGAGCAGTTCTTC. This sequence joins TRBV7-6 and TRBJ2-1; 9 nucleotides line up with TRBD2. The CDR3 totals 16 residues. The germline V gene encodes CDR1 SGHVS and CDR2 FNYEAQ. The J segment lost 1 base and the V segment lost 1 base, leaving 2 bases of the junction unmatched. Full variable domain (outside the CDR3, taken from reference TRBV7-6 and TRBJ2-1): GAGVSQSPRYKVTKRGQDVALRCDPISGHVSLYWYRQALGQGPEFLTYFNYEAQQDKSGLPNDRFSAERPEGSISTLTIQRTEQRDSAMYRCASSLDSGSSYNEQFFGPGTRLTVL.